This TCR beta chain was retrieved from a study of CD8+CD57+ T cells in acquired aplastic anemia. Germline CDR1 is MNHNS and CDR2 is SASEGT. The CDR3 is 13 residues long. The ends were cut back, 11 bases at V and 0 bases at J, with 13 bases in the middle. Previously, flow cytometry had revealed CD8+CD57+ cell expansion in the patients chosen for sequencing. This clonotype was counted ten times or more. Genomic DNA, the template, was used for profiling of the TCR beta VDJ and CDR3. A single record per CDR3 protein comes from TCRdb applying MiXCR to the reads. Seen here are about 150,000 distinct CDR3 sequences, around half observed once, and the top ten hold over 25%.

The chain combines TRBV6-1 with TRBJ1-1; D is perhaps TRBD1 (5 bases). The receptor comes from a human donor with aplastic anemia. Sequencing was done on a sample of sorted CD4+, CD8+, or CD8+CD57+ T cells (not recorded which) from PBMCs. The CDR3 bases are TGTGCCGGCCGGGACGGGATGAACACTGAAGCTTTCTTT. Translated, it gives CAGRDGMNTEAFF.